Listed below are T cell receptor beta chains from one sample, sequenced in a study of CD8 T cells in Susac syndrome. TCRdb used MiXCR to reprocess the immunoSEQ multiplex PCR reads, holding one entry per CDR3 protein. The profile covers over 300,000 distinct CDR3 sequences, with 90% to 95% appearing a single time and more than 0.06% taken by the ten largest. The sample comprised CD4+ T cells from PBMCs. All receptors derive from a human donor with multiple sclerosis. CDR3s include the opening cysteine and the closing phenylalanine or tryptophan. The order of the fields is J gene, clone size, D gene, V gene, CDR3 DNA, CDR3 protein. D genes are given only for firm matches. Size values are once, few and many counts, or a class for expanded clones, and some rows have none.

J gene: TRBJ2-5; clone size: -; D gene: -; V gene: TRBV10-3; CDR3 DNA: TGTGCCATCGGAACAGGGGAGACCCAGTACTTC; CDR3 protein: CAIGTGETQYF
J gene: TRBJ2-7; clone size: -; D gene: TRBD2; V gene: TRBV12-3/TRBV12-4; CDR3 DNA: TGTGCCAGCAGTTCGCGGCCCGTAGCGGGAGTTTACGAGCAGTACTTC; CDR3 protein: CASSSRPVAGVYEQYF
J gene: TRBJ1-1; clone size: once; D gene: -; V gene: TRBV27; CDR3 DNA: TGTGCCAGCAGTTTATCGGTACAGGTAAACACTGAAGCTTTCTTT; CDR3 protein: CASSLSVQVNTEAFF
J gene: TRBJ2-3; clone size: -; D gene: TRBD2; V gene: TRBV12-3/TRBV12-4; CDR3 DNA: TGTGCCAGCAGTCCTGCGGGGGGGCGCACAGATACGCAGTATTTT; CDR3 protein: CASSPAGGRTDTQYF
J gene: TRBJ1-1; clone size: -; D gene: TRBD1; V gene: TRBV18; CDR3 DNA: TGTGCCAGCTCACCAGTGGGACAGGGGGTGAACACTGAAGCTTTCTTT; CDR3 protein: CASSPVGQGVNTEAFF
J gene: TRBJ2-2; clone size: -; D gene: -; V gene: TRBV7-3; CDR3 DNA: TGTGCCAGCAGCTTAGGGTTTTCGGGCGTCAGTAAGACCGGGGAGCTGTTTTTT; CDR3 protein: CASSLGFSGVSKTGELFF
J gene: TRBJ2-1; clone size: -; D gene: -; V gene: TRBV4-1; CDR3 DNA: TGCGCCAGCAGCCAGCCTCGGCGGAGCCCCTACAATGAGCAGTTCTTC; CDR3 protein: CASSQPRRSPYNEQFF
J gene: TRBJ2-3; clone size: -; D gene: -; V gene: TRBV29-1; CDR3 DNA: TGCAGCTCGGCAGAAGCGGTGGGCACAGATACGCAGTATTTT; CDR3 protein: CSSAEAVGTDTQYF
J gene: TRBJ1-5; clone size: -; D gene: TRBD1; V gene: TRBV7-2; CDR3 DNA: TGTGCCAGCAGCTTAAATTTAGTCCGGGGACAGGCGGATCAGCCCCAGCATTTT; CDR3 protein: CASSLNLVRGQADQPQHF
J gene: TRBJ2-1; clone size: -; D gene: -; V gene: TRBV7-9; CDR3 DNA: TGTGCCAGCAGCTTCCGGGACCGAGGGGGCAATGAGCAGTTCTTC; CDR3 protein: CASSFRDRGGNEQFF
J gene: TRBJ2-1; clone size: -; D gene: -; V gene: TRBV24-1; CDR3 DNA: TGTGCCACTTCGCGGGGCGGAGGAAATGAGCAGTTCTTC; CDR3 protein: CATSRGGGNEQFF
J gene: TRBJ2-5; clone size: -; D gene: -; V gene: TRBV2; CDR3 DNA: TGTGCCAGCAGCGAAATCGCACTTTACACGGCTACTCAAGAGACCCAGTACTTC; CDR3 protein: CASSEIALYTATQETQYF
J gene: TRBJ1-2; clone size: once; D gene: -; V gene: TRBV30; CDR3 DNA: TGTGCCTGGAGCTACAGCGCCCCTGACTATGGCTACACCTTC; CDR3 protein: CAWSYSAPDYGYTF
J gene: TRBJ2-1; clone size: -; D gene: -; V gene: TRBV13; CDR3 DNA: TGTGCCAGCAGCCGGACAGGGTGGGGGGGGAGATACAATGAGCAGTTCTTC; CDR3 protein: CASSRTGWGGRYNEQFF
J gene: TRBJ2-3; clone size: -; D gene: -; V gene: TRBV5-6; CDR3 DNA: TGTGCCAGCAGCCCCCTACTGGGTTTGAGCACAGATACGCAGTATTTT; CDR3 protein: CASSPLLGLSTDTQYF